Below are 29 T cell receptor beta chains sequenced from a single sample in a study of beta chain features in type 1 diabetes. Expressed TCRB transcripts were sequenced because the isolated RNA had all been reverse transcribed beforehand. Produced via immunoSEQ multiplex PCR; TCRdb's table is partial and in-frame only. Of around 190,000 clones in the sample, 10% to 15% were seen once. The sequenced sample was central memory CD4+ T cells from blood. The receptors originated from a woman aged 18 to 35 in good health.

This clone was counted only a few times. Written as DNA, the CDR3 is TGCGCCAGCAGCTGGAGCGGGAGGGGGACCTACGAGCAGTACTTC. This encodes CASSWSGRGTYEQYF. The chain carries TRBV5-1 and TRBJ2-7; TRBD2 matches 10 bases. The CDR3 is made up of 15 amino acids. CDR1 is SGHRS, CDR2 YFSETQ, per germline. With 3 bases clipped from V and 2 bases from J, the junction kept 5 bases outside the gene matches.

The chain uses TRBV7-7 and TRBJ1-3; D call uncertain. The length of the CDR3 is 15 residues. V was pared by 5 bases and J by 0 bases, with 11 bases between. Germline CDR1 SSHAT, CDR2 FNYEAQ (reference sequence). CDR3 bases: TGTGCCAGCAGCCCCGGCGACTACTCTGGAAACACCATATATTTT. Translated, it gives CASSPGDYSGNTIYF.

This clone has a handful of counts. The chain recombines TRBV10-3 with TRBJ1-1, with TRBD1 matching over 8 bases. The V gene's germline CDR1 is ENHRY and CDR2 SYGVKD. The CDR3 runs to 14 residues. V was clipped by 2 bases and J by 7 bases; unmatched bases: 6. The CDR3 DNA follows: TGTGCCATCAGTGAGCCGGACAGGGCTTTTGAAGCTTTCTTT. This codes for CAISEPDRAFEAFF.

The CDR3 DNA is TGTGCCAGCAGCCACGGACAGGGGAAGACCCAGTACTTC. It is translated as CASSHGQGKTQYF. The rearrangement uses TRBV7-2 and TRBJ2-5; 9 bases fit TRBD1. Losses at the gene ends were 5 bases for V and 6 bases for J; bases not matched to a gene: 4. Germline V CDR1 and CDR2: SGHTA, FQGNSA. The CDR3 runs to 13 residues.

The chain is built from TRBV6-6 and TRBJ2-1; 10 bases are a match to TRBD2. In germline, CDR1 is MNHNY, CDR2 SVGAGI (reference sequence). Trimming at V came to 6 bases and at J to 5 bases, leaving 7 bases not matched to a gene. This CDR3 is built from 15 residues. The CDR3 region is CASSPRAGGDNEQFF. The CDR3 region has the DNA TGTGCCAGCAGCCCACGAGCGGGAGGGGACAATGAGCAGTTCTTC.

Only a few counts were recorded for this clone. The rearrangement links TRBV29-1 to TRBJ2-7, with 8 bases aligning to TRBD2. Trimming cost V 2 bases and J 5 bases; bases outside gene matches: 5. Germline values: CDR1 SQVTM, CDR2 ANQGSEA. This CDR3 contains 13 residues. The CDR3 nucleotides read TGCAGCGTTGAACCGGGAGGGATCAACGAGCAGTACTTC. Translated: CSVEPGGINEQYF.

CDR3 region: CASSLRQGAHEQYF. CDR3 bases: TGTGCCAGCAGCTTGCGGCAGGGGGCCCACGAGCAGTACTTC. J is TRBJ2-7 and V is TRBV5-4; 8 bases align to TRBD1. This CDR3 is built from 14 residues. Looked up from germline, CDR1 is SGHNT and CDR2 is YYREEE (reference sequence). Trimming removed 1 base from V and 5 bases from J; junction bases left unmatched: 5.

The rearrangement uses TRBV30 and TRBJ1-3; D is unresolved. CDR3 size: 12 residues. Germline V gene data show CDR1 as GTSNPN and CDR2 as SVGIG (reference sequence). V lost 4 bases to trimming and J lost 1 base, with 5 bases between them. As DNA, the CDR3 is TGTGCCTGGACCGTATCTGGAAACACCATATATTTT. Translating gives CAWTVSGNTIYF. The full variable domain, rest sourced from reference TRBV30 and TRBJ1-3, is SQTIHQWPATLVQPVGSPLSLECTVEGTSNPNLYWYRQAAGRGLQLLFYSVGIGQISSEVPQNLSASRPQDRQFILSSKKLLLSDSGFYLCAWTVSGNTIYFGEGSWLTVV.

The V gene is TRBV10-2, the J gene TRBJ2-7; TRBD2 agrees at 9 bases. The trim removed 0 bases at V and 2 bases at J, leaving 2 bases unmatched. The CDR3 consists of 15 residues. Per germline, CDR1 WSHSY and CDR2 SAAADI. CDR3 sequence: CASSESGGRAYEQYF. Here the CDR3 DNA reads TGCGCCAGCAGTGAGTCTGGCGGGAGGGCCTACGAGCAGTACTTC.

In this sample, this clone turned up a few times. The chain uses TRBV6-5 and TRBJ2-2; 8 bases align to TRBD2. The germline V gene has CDR1 MNHEY and CDR2 SVGAGI. J gave up 9 bases and V 2 bases, and 11 bases lay outside the gene matches. The CDR3 runs 16 residues. The CDR3 DNA sequence: TGTGCCAGCAGTTACCGGGGGGGCGCAGGATACAGGGAGCTGTTTTTT. It codes for CASSYRGGAGYRELFF.

There are a few counts of this clone. The V gene is TRBV21-1, the J gene TRBJ2-1; TRBD1, the D gene given by the table, was not confirmed from the DNA. TRBV21-1 is assigned pseudogene status. CDR3 length: 13 residues. In DNA, the CDR3 is TGTGCCAGCAGCACCGATACAGGGTGTGAGCAGTTCTTC. Protein: CASSTDTGCEQFF.

In its sample, this clone was seen a few times. The chain recombines TRBV5-1 with TRBJ2-7; D unresolved. The CDR3 length is 14 residues. V was trimmed by 2 bases and J by 5 bases, leaving 14 bases between them. From germline, CDR1 is SGHRS and CDR2 YFSETQ. The chain's CDR3 is CASSFGQLLDEQYF. CDR3 nucleotide sequence: TGCGCCAGCAGCTTTGGGCAGCTACTCGACGAGCAGTACTTC.

This clone appeared a few times. The CDR3 loop is CASNQGGNEKLFF. In DNA, the CDR3 is TGTGCCAGTAACCAAGGGGGTAATGAAAAACTGTTTTTT. This rearrangement joins TRBV19 to TRBJ1-4; D perhaps matches TRBD1 (6 bases). Germline V lookup: CDR1 LNHDA, CDR2 SQIVND (reference sequence). The length of the CDR3 is 13 residues. Trimming stripped 7 bases from V and 4 bases from J, with 10 bases between.

This clone was recorded a few times. The chain uses TRBV5-4 and TRBJ2-6, with D perhaps TRBD2 (5 bases). CDR3 length equals 16 residues. Germline CDR1 reads SGHNT; CDR2 reads YYREEE (reference sequence). V dropped 4 bases and J dropped 2 bases, with 13 bases sitting between them. This CDR3 is CASSIVGRTGANVLTF. In DNA form, the CDR3 reads TGTGCCAGCAGCATTGTGGGGAGAACTGGGGCCAACGTCCTGACTTTC.

CDR3 sequence (DNA): TGTGCCAGCAGCTTGCAGGGGCTAAACATTCAGTACTTC. Its protein is CASSLQGLNIQYF. This rearrangement joins TRBV5-6 to TRBJ2-4; weak D call: TRBD1 (6 bases). Germline values: CDR1 SGHDT, CDR2 YYEEEE. Trimming took 1 base from V and 6 from J, leaving 8 bases between them. There are 13 residues in the CDR3.

This clone was recorded a few times. V usage is TRBV7-9 and J usage is TRBJ1-2, with 8 bases matching TRBD1. Germline lookup yields CDR1 SEHNR and CDR2 FQNEAQ (reference sequence). V shed 5 bases, J shed 0 bases, and the junction held 8 bases outside the gene matches. The CDR3 loop spans 16 amino acids. The DNA of the CDR3 is TGTGCCAGCAGCCCAGGGGGCACAGGCGCTAACTATGGCTACACCTTC. Amino acids: CASSPGGTGANYGYTF.

The table lists this clone with a few counts. In the same sample, other DNA sequences code for this CDR3. The V gene is TRBV7-9, the J gene TRBJ2-3; weak D call: TRBD2 (6 bases). V was cut by 2 bases and J by 0 bases, with 6 bases left in between. This CDR3 spans 14 amino acids. The germline V gene has CDR1 SEHNR and CDR2 FQNEAQ (reference sequence). CDR3 coding DNA: TGTGCCAGCAGCTTACGGGGGAGCACAGATACGCAGTATTTT. As protein: CASSLRGSTDTQYF. The complete variable domain, with remaining parts taken from reference TRBV7-9 and TRBJ2-3, reads DTGVSQNPRHKITKRGQNVTFRCDPISEHNRLYWYRQTLGQGPEFLTYFQNEAQLEKSRLLSDRFSAERPKGSFSTLEIQRTEQGDSAMYLCASSLRGSTDTQYFGPGTRLTVL.

This clone was counted a few times. This chain connects TRBV29-1 to TRBJ2-5; 7 bases are shared with TRBD2. Judging by the DNA end, TRBJ2-7 fits better; the J call may be wrong. The CDR3 is made up of 14 amino acids. Germline V lookup: CDR1 SQVTM, CDR2 ANQGSEA. The CDR3 sequence is CSVGAGGSIYEQYF. The CDR3 region has the DNA TGCAGCGTTGGGGCGGGCGGGAGTATATACGAGCAGTACTTC.

The genes are TRBV25-1 and TRBJ2-2; 8 positions match TRBD2. The germline V gene encodes CDR1 MGHDK and CDR2 SYGVNS. With V trimmed by 9 bases and J by 4 bases, 10 bases remained unmatched. The CDR3 is 15 residues long. The CDR3 protein is CASNGGAGVTGELFF. The DNA of the CDR3 is TGTGCCAGTAACGGGGGAGCGGGAGTCACCGGGGAGCTGTTTTTT.

In its sample, this clone was seen a few times. The genes are TRBV19 and TRBJ2-7; 7 nucleotides agree with TRBD1. V lost 6 bases, J lost 2 bases, and 7 bases stayed unmatched. Germline assignment: CDR1 LNHDA and CDR2 SQIVND (reference sequence). The CDR3 runs 14 residues. CDR3 DNA: TGTGCCAGTAGAGCGAGAGGGGGCACCTACGAGCAGTACTTC. This translates into CASRARGGTYEQYF.

The J gene is TRBJ1-1, the V gene TRBV5-1; D is unclear. CDR3 length: 14 amino acids. The germline gives CDR1 SGHRS, CDR2 YFSETQ. The V gene lost 1 base and the J gene lost 2 bases, with 9 bases spanning the gap. In nucleotides, the CDR3 is TGCGCCAGCAGCTTGCTTTCCAGAAACACTGAAGCTTTCTTT. This encodes CASSLLSRNTEAFF. Complete variable domain (other parts from reference TRBV5-1 and TRBJ1-1): KAGVTQTPRYLIKTRGQQVTLSCSPISGHRSVSWYQQTPGQGLQFLFEYFSETQRNKGNFPGRFSGRQFSNSRSEMNVSTLELGDSALYLCASSLLSRNTEAFFGQGTRLTVV.

The CDR3 DNA follows: TGTGCCAGCAGCTCGGACACCAGCAATCAGCCCCAGCATTTT. It codes for CASSSDTSNQPQHF. This chain links TRBV7-8 with TRBJ1-5; D possibly corresponds to TRBD1 (5 bases). The germline V and J ends were trimmed by 4 bases and 1 base, with 8 bases remaining between them. The CDR3 is 14 residues long. The germline V gene encodes CDR1 SGHVS and CDR2 FQNEAQ.

The sample holds a few counts of this clone. V usage is TRBV4-2 and J usage is TRBJ2-2; TRBD2 aligns across 15 bases. Germline CDR1 LGHNA, CDR2 YNFKEQ. V dropped 6 bases and J dropped 1; count of bases not matched to a gene: 3. CDR3 length equals 17 residues. In nucleotides, the CDR3 is TGTGCCAGCAGACAGGGACTAGCGGGAGGGAACACCGGGGAGCTGTTTTTT. This translates into CASRQGLAGGNTGELFF.

The gene calls are TRBV29-1 and TRBJ2-5; TRBD2 matches at 13 bases. Trimming removed 7 bases from V and 4 bases from J; junction bases left unmatched: 6. The CDR3 sequence is 14 residues long. Germline CDR1 is SQVTM and CDR2 is ANQGSEA. In DNA form, the CDR3 reads TGCAGCGCCCGAGGACTAGCGGGAGTAGAGACCCAGTACTTC. It is translated as CSARGLAGVETQYF. The full variable domain, in which reference TRBV29-1 and TRBJ2-5 provide the parts outside the CDR3, is SAVISQKPSRDICQRGTSLTIQCQVDSQVTMMFWYRQQPGQSLTLIATANQGSEATYESGFVIDKFPISRPNLTFSTLTVSNMSPEDSSIYLCSARGLAGVETQYFGPGTRLLVL.

The V gene is TRBV5-1, the J gene TRBJ1-4; 12 bases are shared with TRBD1. V dropped 4 bases and J dropped 7; count of bases not matched to a gene: 11. The CDR3 runs to 17 residues. The germline V gene encodes CDR1 SGHRS and CDR2 YFSETQ. CDR3 nucleotides: TGCGCCAGCAGCCCCCCCGGGACAGGGGGCGCGCGTGAAAAACTGTTTTTT. Translating it yields CASSPPGTGGAREKLFF.

This clone showed up just a few times. The genes are TRBV7-3 and TRBJ2-1, with 12 bases aligning to TRBD2. This CDR3 is 16 amino acids long. Germline lookup yields CDR1 SGHTA and CDR2 FQGTGA. After removal of 5 bases from V and 8 bases from J, the junction contained 10 bases not matched to a gene. DNA for the CDR3: TGTGCCAGCAGCAGAAGACTAGCGGGAGATTTCGATGAGCAGTTCTTC. It is translated as CASSRRLAGDFDEQFF.

V gene TRBV7-2 combines with J gene TRBJ2-1, with D possibly being TRBD1 (6 bases). CDR3 size: 13 residues. V dropped 5 bases and J dropped 6 bases, with 11 bases sitting between them. Germline V CDR1 and CDR2: SGHTA, FQGNSA. This CDR3 reads CASSLNRANEQFF. The CDR3 DNA is TGTGCCAGCAGCCTAAACAGGGCCAATGAGCAGTTCTTC.

Only a few counts were recorded for this clone. The rearrangement uses TRBV25-1 and TRBJ2-1; D not certain. Trimming pared 5 bases from V and 6 bases from J, leaving 11 bases between. Germline V gene data show CDR1 as MGHDK and CDR2 as SYGVNS. The CDR3 spans 13 residues. This CDR3 reads CASSPLSRNEQFF. The CDR3 DNA is TGTGCCAGCAGTCCCCTCTCCCGCAATGAGCAGTTCTTC.

V and J are TRBV7-9 and TRBJ1-1; 7 nucleotides line up with TRBD1. The CDR3 covers 16 residues. The V and J ends lost 5 bases and 1 base, in that order; junction bases with no gene match: 10. Germline V gives CDR1 SEHNR, CDR2 FQNEAQ (reference sequence). CDR3 region: CASSPDRVYTNTEAFF. DNA of the CDR3: TGTGCCAGCAGCCCCGACAGGGTATATACGAACACTGAAGCTTTCTTT.